Sequencing of this T cell receptor beta chain was carried out in a study of blood T cell repertoires in COVID-19. About the study: COVID-19 samples, acute and convalescent, were from the United States, Italy and Spain. PBMCs, B-cell-depleted T cells, or T cells were the source of the cDNA or gDNA that made up the material.

CDR1 is MDHEN and CDR2 is SYDVKM in the germline V gene. The CDR3 is made up of 13 amino acids. Between the trimmed V and J ends, which lost 5 bases and 1 base, there was a span of 8 bases. This clone was counted between two and nine times. Under the authors' procedure: Amplification of reference gene primers was used by the study to estimate nucleated cell counts. TCRdb's copy holds only in-frame clones and misses some; the assay was immunoSEQ multiplex PCR. V and J calls and clone size are given by that table; D and trimming were obtained from the DNA. The table records over 110,000 clones, approximately 84% of them present only once.

The rearrangement uses TRBV28 and TRBJ1-1; a possible D gene is TRBD1 (5 bases). Specimen: peripheral blood. The TCR originated in a woman aged 60-75 years with acute or convalescent COVID-19. Here the CDR3 DNA reads TGTGCCAGCAGTCTCGGACAGAACACTGAAGCTTTCTTT. Encoded protein: CASSLGQNTEAFF.